This T cell receptor (beta chain) was observed in a study of T cell responses to AZD1222 COVID-19 vaccine (dated by TCRdb to about 2021). Regarding the study in general: A total of 233 trial participants underwent TCR sequencing, of whom about 210 received two doses of AZD1222 and about 26 received two doses of the MenACWY control vaccine. Trial participants were enrolled into age subgroups of 18-55, 56-69 and 70-plus years, which contained 148, 28 and 57 TCR-sequenced participants, respectively.

Points on this clone: The specificity of this receptor is unknown. Base qualities are missing; no much larger clone stands one base away.

At the junction V is shortened by 1 base and J by 7 bases, with 8 bases in between. CDR3 length: 13 amino acids, cysteine to phenylalanine. This entry keeps only the CDR3 DNA: 39 bases, framed from base 1. Sequences SGHTA (CDR1) and FQGNSA (CDR2) are obtained from the germline V gene. The investigation overall reported the following: Reportedly, almost half of the unique spike-specific TCRs recognized epitopes lying outside the regions that are mutated in the B.1.351 and B.1.1.7 variants. After two AZD1222 doses, spike-specific TCR breadth and depth were significantly higher than at day 0 and than in MenACWY recipients. Participants were mostly white British and included more females than males, and it was suggested by the authors that clonal diversity may have been underestimated. Because no day 14 peak-response samples were available, the repertoires could be characterized only after the peak T cell response. Vaccine-associated CD4 TCRs spanned the whole spike protein, with dominant responses in regions 160-218 and 743-854. In the small 56-69-year group, the increase in depth fell short of significance, most likely because of low power. Conclusions about previously exposed vaccinees are limited, since just six or seven AZD1222 recipients were seropositive for SARS-CoV-2 at baseline.

The CDR3 regions of human TCRbeta chains were analyzed by immunosequencing. The original methods were these. TCRs in the repertoires were matched against a reference library of SARS-CoV-2-specific TCRs that had been generated with the MIRA antigen-specificity platform. Breadth meant the fraction of unique TCRs that were SARS-CoV-2-associated, whereas depth meant the fraction of total T cells that were SARS-CoV-2-associated. Using the MIRA data, each spike-specific TCR was mapped to the spike region that the TCR reacts to and placed in a CD4 or CD8 class. Log10-transformed breadth and depth values were compared by one-way ANOVA with Sidak's multiple comparisons tests. TCRdb carries this immuneACCESS record with in-frame sequences only. Its versions omit some clonotypes, under half of them owing to an unresolved V gene in the studies checked, with the rest unexplained. V and J calls and clone size are those listed in that table; D and trimming were worked out from the DNA. This sample has roughly 100,000 clones in its table, and approximately 89% of those were observed once. Together, the top ten hold roughly 3.3% of the sample.

The sample's time point label, decoded: about 28 days (+/-7) after the second vaccine dose. The treatment or condition label corresponds to: meningococcal conjugate vaccine given as trial control. Vaccinee samples came from UK trials COV001 and COV002, including a single-blind randomized controlled phase 2/3 trial of AZD1222 (ChAdOx1 nCoV-19) in healthy adults. Trial participant PBMC samples were collected at day 0 and day 28 after the second dose for TCRbeta chain sequencing. The clonotype originates from an adult who received the MenACWY meningococcal vaccine as a control. The sample here was peripheral blood, taken 28 days after the second dose of the MenACWY control vaccine. Rearrangement joined TRBV7-2 to TRBJ2-1, with the D call tentatively TRBD1 or TRBD2, each fitting 5 bases. The DNA reads as follows: TGTGCCAGCAGCTTAGGGGGACGGAATGAGCAGTTCTTC. It encodes CASSLGGRNEQFF.